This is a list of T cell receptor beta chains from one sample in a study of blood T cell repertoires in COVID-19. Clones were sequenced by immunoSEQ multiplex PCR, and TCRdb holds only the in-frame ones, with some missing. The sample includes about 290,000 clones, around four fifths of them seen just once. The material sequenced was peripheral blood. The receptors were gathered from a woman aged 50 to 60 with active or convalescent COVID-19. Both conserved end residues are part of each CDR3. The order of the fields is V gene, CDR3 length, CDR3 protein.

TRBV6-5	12	CASSLGGYEQYF
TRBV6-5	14	CASSYISGIGEQYF
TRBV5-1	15	CASSPRQGSNTEAFF
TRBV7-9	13	CASSLETGNGYTF
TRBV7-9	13	CASSLNRNTEAFF
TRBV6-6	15	CASSSGLRKPNEQFF
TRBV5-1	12	CASSVYQETQYF
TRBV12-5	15	CASGLLTDRRREQYF
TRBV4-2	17	CASSPSKSAGGVYEQYF
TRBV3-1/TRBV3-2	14	CASSQDGGTAAQYF
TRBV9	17	CASSVGLAGRGHNEQFF
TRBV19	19	CASSPTGRASEGAKNIQYF
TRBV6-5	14	CASSRGLANDEQFF
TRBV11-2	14	CASRLAGPTDTQYF
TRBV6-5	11	CASRSTDTQYF
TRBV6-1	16	CASSGYSSETPGEQYF
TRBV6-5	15	CASSYLTDTAGELFF
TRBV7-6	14	CASSAIRGTYEQYF
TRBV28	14	CASSLSGVGNTIYF
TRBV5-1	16	CASSLRAQRAIDTQYF
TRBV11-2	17	CASSFRGQVSSYNEQFF
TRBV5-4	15	CASSLGSGAPYGYTF
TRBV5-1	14	CASTQISANYGYTF
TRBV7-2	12	CASSLSRDGYTF
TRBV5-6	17	CASSFVASGSARYEQYF
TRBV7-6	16	CASSLGKRELPDTQYF